This entry lists 25 T cell receptor beta chains sequenced from one sample in a study of blood T cell repertoires in COVID-19. Some clones are missing from TCRdb's copy, which holds only in-frame ones; the method was immunoSEQ multiplex PCR. Here the sample spans roughly 190,000 clones, roughly 87% being singletons. Sequenced material: PBMCs or T cells enriched from blood (not recorded which). All receptors derive from a woman between 25 and 40 years old who had recovered from COVID-19.

The CDR3 coding sequence is TGCAGCGTTGTGGGGCGGTTGGCGAACACTGAAGCTTTCTTT. Protein sequence: CSVVGRLANTEAFF. The chain couples TRBV29-1 to TRBJ1-1; possible D gene TRBD1, 5 bases. The V and J ends lost 4 bases and 1 base respectively, with 13 bases between them. The CDR3 has 14 residues. CDR1 SQVTM and CDR2 ANQGSEA come from the germline V gene. The full variable domain, completed using reference TRBV29-1 and TRBJ1-1, is SAVISQKPSRDICQRGTSLTIQCQVDSQVTMMFWYRQQPGQSLTLIATANQGSEATYESGFVIDKFPISRPNLTFSTLTVSNMSPEDSSIYLCSVVGRLANTEAFFGQGTRLTVV.

The chain has TRBV5-4 and TRBJ2-4; D ambiguous. The CDR3 loop spans 13 amino acids. V shed 0 bases and J shed 8 bases, with 9 bases lying between them. Germline assignment: CDR1 SGHNT and CDR2 YYREEE (reference sequence). The CDR3 sequence is CASSLGPRDIQYF. The CDR3 DNA follows: TGTGCCAGCAGCTTGGGTCCTCGGGACATTCAGTACTTC.

This clone was detected only once. The chain joins TRBV2 to TRBJ2-7; 12 nucleotides agree with TRBD2. The CDR3 extends over 14 amino acids. Unmatched junction bases numbered 4, after V lost 6 bases and J lost 4 bases. Looked up from germline, CDR1 is SNHLY and CDR2 is FYNNEI. The CDR3 bases are TGTGCCAGCAGGCAGACTAGCGGGGGTTACGAGCAGTACTTC. This translates into CASRQTSGGYEQYF.

The chain carries TRBV7-9 and TRBJ2-4; TRBD1 agrees at 8 bases. Germline V gene data show CDR1 as SEHNR and CDR2 as FQNEAQ (reference sequence). V lost 5 bases to trimming and J lost 0 bases; unmatched junction nucleotides: 15. This CDR3 spans 19 amino acids. The CDR3 DNA is TGTGCCAGCAGCCCAGGCCCAGGGGGCGCCCCTGTAGCCAAAAACATTCAGTACTTC. This codes for CASSPGPGGAPVAKNIQYF.

The CDR3 nucleotides are TGTGCCACCAGCAGGCAGGGGAACTATGGCTACACCTTC. It yields the protein CATSRQGNYGYTF. V is TRBV15 and J is TRBJ1-2; tentatively, D is TRBD1 (6 bases). The germline CDR1 and CDR2 sequences are LNHNV and YYDKDF (reference sequence). The CDR3 contains 13 residues. Trimming took 3 bases from V and 2 from J, leaving 7 bases between them.

This clone was seen only once. J is TRBJ2-4 and V is TRBV5-1, with 7 bases matching TRBD1. The V segment lost 4 bases and the J segment 0 bases; nucleotides outside the gene matches: 7. This CDR3 is built from 16 residues. Looked up from germline, CDR1 is SGHRS and CDR2 is YFSETQ. The CDR3 region has the DNA TGCGCCAGCAGCCCACAGGGGACCCTAGCCAAAAACATTCAGTACTTC. Amino acid sequence: CASSPQGTLAKNIQYF.

This sequence joins TRBV30 and TRBJ1-1, with 9 bases lining up with TRBD1. This CDR3 has 13 residues. Germline V gene sequence: CDR1 GTSNPN, CDR2 SVGIG (reference sequence). With 4 bases clipped from V and 6 bases from J, the junction kept 6 bases outside the gene matches. The CDR3 coding sequence is TGTGCCTGGACCCCGGACAGGGGTTCTGAAGCTTTCTTT. Amino acid sequence: CAWTPDRGSEAFF.

CDR3 loop: CASSLVVGLADTGELFF. The CDR3 coding sequence is TGCGCCAGCAGCTTGGTTGTTGGGCTAGCGGATACCGGGGAGCTGTTTTTT. The rearrangement joins TRBV5-1 to TRBJ2-2; 7 bases fit TRBD2. This CDR3 comprises 17 residues. Trimming removed 0 bases from V and 5 bases from J; junction bases left unmatched: 10. The germline V gene has CDR1 SGHRS and CDR2 YFSETQ. Combining the CDR3 with reference TRBV5-1 and TRBJ2-2 gives the whole variable domain KAGVTQTPRYLIKTRGQQVTLSCSPISGHRSVSWYQQTPGQGLQFLFEYFSETQRNKGNFPGRFSGRQFSNSRSEMNVSTLELGDSALYLCASSLVVGLADTGELFFGEGSRLTVL.

The rearrangement uses TRBV7-8 and TRBJ2-7; 7 positions match TRBD1. The CDR3 is made up of 15 amino acids. The germline gives CDR1 SGHVS, CDR2 FQNEAQ. V lost 3 bases and J lost 4; bases outside the gene matches: 9. The CDR3 here is CASSFRGPISYEQYF. DNA for the CDR3: TGTGCCAGCAGCTTTAGGGGGCCAATAAGTTACGAGCAGTACTTC.

This chain joins TRBV2 and TRBJ1-4; TRBD1 might be the D (5 bases). The CDR3 contains 17 residues. The ends were cut back, 3 bases at V and 5 bases at J, with 19 bases in the middle. Germline values: CDR1 SNHLY, CDR2 FYNNEI. CDR3 in amino acids: CASSDWGFGTGNEKLFF. The CDR3 nucleotides read TGTGCCAGCAGTGACTGGGGATTCGGGACTGGGAATGAAAAACTGTTTTTT.

The rearrangement joins TRBV5-5 to TRBJ2-7; possible D gene TRBD1, 6 bases. Per germline, CDR1 SGHKS and CDR2 YYEKEE (reference sequence). V was clipped by 2 bases and J by 4 bases, with 10 bases between them. CDR3 length: 13 amino acids. CDR3 residues: CASSLGDIYEQYF. The CDR3 DNA is TGTGCCAGCAGCTTAGGGGACATATACGAGCAGTACTTC.

This clone was picked up a small number of times. V gene TRBV6-6 combines with J gene TRBJ1-3; a possible D gene is TRBD1 (5 bases). V lost 3 bases and J 3 bases, leaving 12 bases between the germline ends. The CDR3 consists of 15 residues. The germline CDR1 and CDR2 sequences are MNHNY and SVGAGI (reference sequence). The chain's CDR3 is CASSYDSPGGNTIYF. CDR3 in DNA: TGTGCCAGCAGTTATGACAGCCCGGGTGGAAACACCATATATTTT.

This clone was recorded once. This sequence joins TRBV29-1 and TRBJ2-4, with D possibly being TRBD1 (8 bases). Germline V gene data show CDR1 as SQVTM and CDR2 as ANQGSEA. The CDR3 spans 12 residues. Trimming left V 4 bases short and J 8 bases short, with 12 bases between. CDR3 DNA: TGCAGCGTTGCTACAGGGGGGGACATTCAGTACTTC. Translating it yields CSVATGGDIQYF.

The V call is TRBV19, the J call TRBJ1-1; 7 bases are shared with TRBD1. Trimming at V came to 2 bases and at J to 6 bases, leaving 15 bases not matched to a gene. The germline V gene encodes CDR1 LNHDA and CDR2 SQIVND (reference sequence). There are 17 residues in the CDR3. Written as DNA, the CDR3 is TGTGCCAGTAGTATATACCTTCGCGGACAGGTTAGGGCTGAAGCTTTCTTT. It codes for CASSIYLRGQVRAEAFF.

This chain joins TRBV6-6 and TRBJ2-2; D remains ambiguous. Germline V gene sequence: CDR1 MNHNY, CDR2 SVGAGI (reference sequence). The CDR3 runs 14 residues. The V gene lost 5 bases and the J gene lost 9 bases, with 16 bases spanning the gap. The CDR3, as DNA: TGTGCCAGCAGTCGCCCCTCCGTCGACAGGGAGCTGTTTTTT. This encodes CASSRPSVDRELFF.

V usage is TRBV11-3 and J usage is TRBJ1-1, with TRBD1 as a possible D gene (5 bases). The germline V gene has CDR1 SGHNT and CDR2 YENEEA. The CDR3 has 13 amino acids. V shed 4 bases and J shed 2 bases, with 8 bases lying between them. The CDR3: CASSSRENTEAFF. The CDR3 DNA is TGTGCCAGCAGCTCCAGGGAAAACACTGAAGCTTTCTTT. Using reference TRBV11-3 and TRBJ1-1 for the parts outside the CDR3, the full variable domain is EAGVVQSPRYKIIEKKQPVAFWCNPISGHNTLYWYLQNLGQGPELLIRYENEEAVDDSQLPKDRFSAERLKGVDSTLKIQPAELGDSAVYLCASSSRENTEAFFGQGTRLTVV.

This clone occurred once. CDR3: CASSLGSYGTLTDTQYF. The CDR3 DNA is TGTGCCAGCAGCTTAGGAAGTTACGGGACTCTCACAGATACGCAGTATTTT. This chain connects TRBV11-2 to TRBJ2-3; possibly TRBD2 for D (6 bases). Trimming left V 1 base short and J 2 bases short, with 16 bases between. The CDR3 has 17 residues. CDR1 is SGHAT, CDR2 FQNNGV, per germline.

This chain connects TRBV11-3 to TRBJ1-4; 9 nucleotides match TRBD1. V shed 5 bases, J shed 7 bases, and the junction held 14 bases outside the gene matches. The CDR3 covers 17 residues. Germline CDR1 SGHNT, CDR2 YENEEA. The chain's CDR3 is CASSRETFTGGFEKLFF. The CDR3 DNA sequence: TGTGCCAGCAGCCGAGAAACTTTCACAGGGGGCTTTGAAAAACTGTTTTTT.

The rearrangement uses TRBV18 and TRBJ1-5; unclear D gene. The V and J ends lost 2 bases and 1 base respectively, with 9 bases between them. Germline CDR1 KGHSH, CDR2 LQKENI. The CDR3 covers 15 residues. CDR3 nucleotides: TGTGCCAGCTCACCATCAGGCGGGAGCAATCAGCCCCAGCATTTT. It yields the protein CASSPSGGSNQPQHF.

The gene calls are TRBV14 and TRBJ1-3; D gene unclear. CDR1 and CDR2 from the germline V gene are SGHDN and FVKESK. V was shortened by 1 base and J by 1 base, with 5 bases between the two germline ends. This CDR3 is built from 14 residues. Written as DNA, the CDR3 is TGTGCCAGCAGCCAAGTTCGTTCTGGAAACACCATATATTTT. Its translation: CASSQVRSGNTIYF.

The chain has TRBV7-6 and TRBJ2-5, with TRBD2 matching 10 bases. The germline V gene encodes CDR1 SGHVS and CDR2 FNYEAQ. The CDR3 has 15 amino acids. The V and J ends lost 3 bases and 5 bases, in that order; junction bases with no gene match: 6. The CDR3 region is CASSLGTSGAETQYF. The CDR3 nucleotides read TGTGCCAGCAGCTTGGGAACTAGCGGGGCGGAGACCCAGTACTTC.

CDR3 amino acids: CASSLLPSGTSAYEQYF. CDR3 sequence (DNA): TGTGCCAGCAGTCTCCTCCCGTCCGGGACTAGCGCTTACGAGCAGTACTTC. The chain couples TRBV6-2 or TRBV6-3 to TRBJ2-7, with TRBD2 identical over 10 bases. Trimming at V came to 5 bases and at J to 4 bases, leaving 14 bases not matched to a gene. The CDR3 has 17 residues. The V gene's germline CDR1 is MNHEY and CDR2 SVGEGT.

This chain links TRBV27 with TRBJ1-5, with D possibly matching TRBD1 (5 bases). V was pared by 4 bases and J by 4 bases, with 23 bases between. CDR3 length: 18 amino acids. Germline V lookup: CDR1 MNHEY, CDR2 SMNVEV (reference sequence). The CDR3 sequence: CASSSIPGTSPSNQPQHF. Here the CDR3 DNA reads TGTGCCAGCAGTTCTATCCCTGGGACTTCACCTTCTAATCAGCCCCAGCATTTT.

The V call is TRBV15, the J call TRBJ2-1; 11 bases align to TRBD2. The V and J ends lost 4 bases and 3 bases, in that order; junction bases with no gene match: 2. The CDR3 runs 15 residues. Germline V gene lookup returns CDR1 LNHNV and CDR2 YYDKDF (reference sequence). DNA of the CDR3: TGTGCCACCAGCATACTAGCGGGAGTCTACAATGAGCAGTTCTTC. Translating gives CATSILAGVYNEQFF.

This chain links TRBV5-6 with TRBJ1-6; a possible D gene is TRBD1 (6 bases). The CDR3 extends over 15 amino acids. The V and J ends lost 2 bases and 6 bases respectively, with 12 bases between them. Germline assignment: CDR1 SGHDT and CDR2 YYEEEE. CDR3 residues: CASSFRGGPNSPLHF. The DNA for the CDR3 is TGTGCCAGCAGCTTTAGGGGGGGCCCTAATTCACCCCTCCACTTT.